This T cell receptor beta chain comes out of a study of blood T cell repertoires in COVID-19. In the study overall: There were acute and convalescent COVID-19 samples, and they came from the United States, Italy and Spain. PBMCs, B-cell-depleted T cells, or T cells provided the cDNA or gDNA that made up the material.

V lost 7 bases and J 0 bases, leaving 12 bases between the germline ends. The CDR3 has 14 amino acids. CDR1 LNHDA and CDR2 SQIVND come from the germline V gene (reference sequence). Enrolled during active infection, Seattle patients were then followed longitudinally. Original data processing: For nucleated cells, counts were estimated from reference gene primer amplification. Profiled with immunoSEQ multiplex PCR; TCRdb holds only in-frame clones, not every one. That table gives V, J and clone size, and the DNA gave D and trimming. Seen here are approximately 150,000 clones, around four fifths observed once, and the top ten hold about 8.1%.

Sequencing input: peripheral blood. This chain joins TRBV19 and TRBJ1-2; tentative D call: TRBD1 (5 bases). This TCR was sampled from an elderly woman with COVID-19, enrolled during active disease. The CDR3 region is CASTKDKSNYGYTF. CDR3 nucleotide sequence: TGTGCCAGTACCAAGGACAAATCTAACTATGGCTACACCTTC.